Reported below is one T cell receptor (beta chain). The data were obtained in a study of blood T cell repertoires in COVID-19. Study as a whole: The United States, Italy and Spain provided the acute and convalescent COVID-19 samples.

The CDR3 length is 15 residues. Trimming shortened V by 0 bases and J by 2 bases, and 9 bases separated the two germline ends. Germline values: CDR1 MNHEY, CDR2 SVGAGI. Clones were sequenced by immunoSEQ multiplex PCR, and TCRdb holds only the in-frame ones, with some missing. The sample has more than 250,000 clones, roughly 84% seen once. This receptor was identified in a man aged 50 to 60 with active or convalescent COVID-19. V and J are TRBV6-5 and TRBJ2-3, with D uncertain. Sequencing was carried out using peripheral blood. The chain's CDR3 is CASSYSRMNTDTQYF. The CDR3, as DNA: TGTGCCAGCAGTTACTCCAGGATGAACACAGATACGCAGTATTTT.